This T cell receptor (beta chain) was sequenced in a study of early T cells in non-severe SARS-CoV-2 infection. Study context: Sequencing used unsorted whole-blood bulk RNA, so chains lack pairing.

The CDR3 has 14 amino acids. V was cut by 0 bases and J by 3 bases, with 9 bases left in between. CDR1 and CDR2 from the germline V gene are SGDLS and YYNGEE. Study-level points and caveats: Matching results from VDJdb favored anti-spike CD8 responses, leaving private and CD4 specificities undetected.

Details on this clonotype: What it recognizes is unknown.

Individual cDNA molecules carried attached unique molecular identifiers. TCRdb re-called the 5' RACE reads through MiXCR, storing one row per CDR3 protein. The sample has tens of thousands of distinct CDR3 sequences, 4% seen once. Sequencing was carried out using whole blood. The receptor was isolated from an adult who was a healthcare worker with PCR-confirmed SARS-CoV-2 infection or an uninfected control (not recorded which). The rearrangement uses TRBV9 and TRBJ2-5; D is unclear. As DNA, the CDR3 is TGTGCCAGCAGCGTAGGGGCCAAAAAAGAGACCCAGTACTTC. It codes for CASSVGAKKETQYF.